The rows below give T cell receptor beta chains drawn from one sample of a study of shared clonotypes between healthy human individuals. TCRdb keeps only in-frame clones here, not all; method: immunoSEQ multiplex PCR. In the table there are roughly 2.2 million clones, approximately 93% of which are singletons. Sequencing input: naive CD4+ T cells from PBMCs. Source of these receptors: a man between 18 and 35 years old in good health. Some clones in this sample may be carry-over from other donors' samples. CDR3s include the opening cysteine and the closing phenylalanine or tryptophan. Each record gives: J gene, clone size, V gene, D gene, CDR3 protein, CDR3 DNA. The D gene is left open where the match is weak. Some rows have no size entry. The others give once, few or many, or a class for an expanded clone.

J: TRBJ2-2
size: -
V: TRBV19
D: TRBD2
CDR3: CASSSGLGDGELFF
DNA: TGTGCCAGTAGTAGCGGACTAGGGGACGGGGAGCTGTTTTTT

J: TRBJ2-3
size: -
V: TRBV6-1
D: TRBD2
CDR3: CASSEGTWGTSGRARSTDTQYF
DNA: TGTGCCAGCAGTGAAGGGACCTGGGGGACTAGCGGGAGGGCACGAAGCACAGATACGCAGTATTTT

J: TRBJ2-2
size: -
V: TRBV7-6
D: -
CDR3: CASSLVAKSGELFF
DNA: TGTGCCAGCAGCTTAGTCGCGAAGTCCGGGGAGCTGTTTTTT

J: TRBJ2-5
size: -
V: TRBV5-1
D: -
CDR3: CASSPTGPSQETQYF
DNA: TGCGCCAGCAGCCCCACGGGACCTAGTCAAGAGACCCAGTACTTC

J: TRBJ2-7
size: -
V: TRBV30
D: -
CDR3: CAWSVSKGEQYF
DNA: TGTGCCTGGAGTGTATCAAAGGGCGAGCAGTACTTC

J: TRBJ2-7
size: -
V: TRBV9
D: TRBD1
CDR3: CASSLRTGGSYEQYF
DNA: TGTGCCAGCAGCTTAAGGACAGGGGGTTCCTACGAGCAGTACTTC

J: TRBJ2-7
size: -
V: TRBV18
D: TRBD1
CDR3: CASSPDPGQGISEQYF
DNA: TGTGCCAGCTCACCGGATCCGGGACAGGGAATAAGCGAGCAGTACTTC

J: TRBJ1-4
size: -
V: TRBV30
D: -
CDR3: CAWTYRRPNEKLFF
DNA: TGTGCCTGGACCTACAGGCGGCCTAATGAAAAACTGTTTTTT

J: TRBJ2-1
size: -
V: TRBV19
D: -
CDR3: CASSRGGRPRREQFF
DNA: TGTGCCAGTAGTAGAGGGGGGAGGCCCCGGCGGGAGCAGTTCTTC

J: TRBJ1-2
size: -
V: TRBV29-1
D: -
CDR3: CSVGRDRRNYGYTF
DNA: TGCAGCGTCGGTAGGGACCGCCGTAACTATGGCTACACCTTC

J: TRBJ2-5
size: -
V: TRBV11-2
D: -
CDR3: CASSLRRRETQYF
DNA: TGTGCCAGCAGCTTACGGCGGAGAGAGACCCAGTACTTC

J: TRBJ2-1
size: -
V: TRBV9
D: TRBD2
CDR3: CASSVAGRPSYNEQFF
DNA: TGTGCCAGCAGCGTAGCCGGGAGGCCCTCCTACAATGAGCAGTTCTTC

J: TRBJ1-5
size: once
V: TRBV6-6
D: -
CDR3: CASRGTADNQPQHF
DNA: TGTGCCAGCAGAGGAACGGCAGACAATCAGCCCCAGCATTTT

J: TRBJ1-5
size: -
V: TRBV13
D: TRBD1
CDR3: CASSSDRGLNQPQHF
DNA: TGTGCCAGCAGCTCGGACAGGGGGCTCAATCAGCCCCAGCATTTT

J: TRBJ2-3
size: -
V: TRBV6-5
D: TRBD1
CDR3: CAAQGDRDTDTQYF
DNA: TGTGCCGCCCAGGGGGACAGGGACACAGATACGCAGTATTTT

J: TRBJ1-5
size: few
V: TRBV19
D: TRBD1
CDR3: CASNLGQEGQRGNQPQHF
DNA: TGTGCCAGTAATCTTGGACAGGAGGGCCAAAGGGGCAATCAGCCCCAGCATTTT

J: TRBJ1-2
size: -
V: TRBV27
D: -
CDR3: CASSSLGAGVNYGYTF
DNA: TGTGCCAGCAGTTCACTTGGGGCAGGGGTGAACTATGGCTACACCTTC

J: TRBJ2-1
size: -
V: TRBV19
D: TRBD1
CDR3: CASSSPGTGNEQFF
DNA: TGTGCCAGTAGCAGTCCCGGGACAGGGAATGAGCAGTTCTTC

J: TRBJ1-4
size: -
V: TRBV29-1
D: -
CDR3: CSVTPGTSEKLFF
DNA: TGCAGCGTGACGCCCGGGACAAGTGAAAAACTGTTTTTT

J: TRBJ2-7
size: -
V: TRBV5-6
D: -
CDR3: CASSSVLSPPTYEQYF
DNA: TGTGCCAGCAGCTCGGTTCTCAGTCCTCCCACCTACGAGCAGTACTTC

J: TRBJ2-5
size: -
V: TRBV7-9
D: -
CDR3: CASSQARGNQETQYF
DNA: TGTGCCAGCAGCCAAGCCAGGGGAAACCAAGAGACCCAGTACTTC

J: TRBJ2-7
size: -
V: TRBV15
D: TRBD1
CDR3: CATSNRDRGSYEQYF
DNA: TGTGCCACCAGCAACCGGGACAGGGGGTCCTACGAGCAGTACTTC

J: TRBJ2-1
size: -
V: TRBV5-1
D: TRBD2
CDR3: CASSLGYAGGVSEQFF
DNA: TGCGCCAGCAGCTTGGGGTACGCGGGAGGGGTTAGTGAGCAGTTCTTC

J: TRBJ1-1
size: -
V: TRBV4-1
D: -
CDR3: CASSELRQARGSEAFF
DNA: TGCGCCAGCAGCGAACTAAGACAGGCCCGAGGGTCGGAAGCTTTCTTT

J: TRBJ2-1
size: -
V: TRBV2
D: TRBD1
CDR3: CASSKDRGPDEQFF
DNA: TGTGCCAGCAGCAAGGACAGGGGGCCTGATGAGCAGTTCTTC

J: TRBJ1-4
size: -
V: TRBV4-1
D: TRBD1
CDR3: CASSPGRGPSGEKLFF
DNA: TGCGCCAGCAGCCCTGGTAGGGGGCCTTCGGGTGAAAAACTGTTTTTT

J: TRBJ2-2
size: once
V: TRBV9
D: -
CDR3: CASSVGNREVGELFF
DNA: TGTGCCAGCAGCGTAGGAAACAGGGAGGTCGGGGAGCTGTTTTTT

J: TRBJ2-7
size: -
V: TRBV28
D: -
CDR3: CASSLGPRKLAYEQYF
DNA: TGTGCCAGCAGTTTAGGGCCGCGGAAGCTCGCCTACGAGCAGTACTTC

J: TRBJ2-7
size: -
V: TRBV5-1
D: TRBD2
CDR3: CASSSGPGGYEQYF
DNA: TGCGCCAGCAGCTCTGGACCGGGAGGCTACGAGCAGTACTTC

J: TRBJ2-1
size: -
V: TRBV7-6
D: -
CDR3: CASSYGPSVSYNEQFF
DNA: TGTGCCAGCAGCTACGGACCCTCGGTGAGTTACAATGAGCAGTTCTTC

J: TRBJ2-7
size: -
V: TRBV5-4
D: TRBD2
CDR3: CASIRAGGPYEQYF
DNA: TGTGCCAGCATAAGAGCGGGAGGGCCATACGAGCAGTACTTC

J: TRBJ1-3
size: -
V: TRBV7-9
D: -
CDR3: CASSFFGNTIYF
DNA: TGTGCCAGCAGCTTTTTTGGAAACACCATATATTTT

J: TRBJ2-2
size: -
V: TRBV6-5
D: -
CDR3: CASMNQPANTGELFF
DNA: TGTGCCAGCATGAATCAACCCGCGAACACCGGGGAGCTGTTTTTT

J: TRBJ2-1
size: few
V: TRBV10-3
D: TRBD1
CDR3: CAISFVDREPNEQFF
DNA: TGTGCCATCAGTTTTGTGGACAGGGAGCCCAATGAGCAGTTCTTC

J: TRBJ2-2
size: -
V: TRBV7-3
D: -
CDR3: CASSILANTGELFF
DNA: TGTGCCAGCAGCATACTAGCGAACACCGGGGAGCTGTTTTTT

J: TRBJ2-1
size: -
V: TRBV9
D: TRBD1
CDR3: CASGADRAYNEQFF
DNA: TGTGCCAGCGGGGCGGACAGGGCCTACAATGAGCAGTTCTTC

J: TRBJ2-5
size: -
V: TRBV7-2
D: -
CDR3: CASRRQQETQYF
DNA: TGTGCCAGCAGGAGACAGCAAGAGACCCAGTACTTC

J: TRBJ1-5
size: -
V: TRBV11-2
D: -
CDR3: CASSLVGVWGNQPQHF
DNA: TGTGCCAGCAGCTTAGTGGGGGTTTGGGGCAATCAGCCCCAGCATTTT

J: TRBJ2-5
size: once
V: TRBV29-1
D: TRBD2
CDR3: CSSGASGSMETQYF
DNA: TGCAGCTCTGGGGCCAGCGGGAGTATGGAGACCCAGTACTTC

J: TRBJ1-2
size: -
V: TRBV15
D: -
CDR3: CATSRDWAGANYGYTF
DNA: TGTGCCACCAGCAGAGATTGGGCGGGGGCTAACTATGGCTACACCTTC

J: TRBJ1-1
size: -
V: TRBV7-9
D: TRBD1
CDR3: CASSLAFGTVNTEAFF
DNA: TGTGCCAGCAGCTTAGCGTTTGGGACAGTGAACACTGAAGCTTTCTTT